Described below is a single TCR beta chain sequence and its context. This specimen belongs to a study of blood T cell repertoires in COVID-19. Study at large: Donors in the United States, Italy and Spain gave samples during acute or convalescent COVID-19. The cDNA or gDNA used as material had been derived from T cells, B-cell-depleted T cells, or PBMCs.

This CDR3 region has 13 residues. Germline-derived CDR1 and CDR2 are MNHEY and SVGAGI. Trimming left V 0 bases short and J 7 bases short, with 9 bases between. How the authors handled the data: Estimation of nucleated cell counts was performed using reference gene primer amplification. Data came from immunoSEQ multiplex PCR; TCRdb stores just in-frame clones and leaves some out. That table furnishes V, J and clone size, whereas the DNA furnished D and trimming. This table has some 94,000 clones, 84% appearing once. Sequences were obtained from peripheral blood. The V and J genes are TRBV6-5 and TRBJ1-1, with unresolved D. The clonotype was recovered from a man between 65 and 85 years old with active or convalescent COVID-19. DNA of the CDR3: TGTGCCAGCAGTTACTCTAAGGAGGGTGAAGCTTTCTTT. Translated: CASSYSKEGEAFF.